Listed below are T cell receptor beta chains from one sample, sequenced in a study of CXCR3-negative and CXCR3-positive naive CD8 T cells. From the 5' RACE reads, TCRdb lists one entry per CDR3 protein and no DNA. The data show some 120,000 distinct CDR3 sequences, and the top ten clones hold 0.59%. Sequencing used naive CXCR3+ CD8+ T cells from blood. The receptors shown here come from a human donor in good health. Some clones in this sample may be carry-over from other donors' samples. The CDR3 runs from the conserved cysteine through the conserved F or W. Fields, in order: V gene, J gene, CDR3 protein.

>TRBV7-9|TRBJ2-7
CASSLGWGSPYEQYF
>TRBV7-9|TRBJ1-1
CASSPPDRGGGTEAFF
>TRBV27|TRBJ1-1
CASSQRLGLDTEAFF
>TRBV19|TRBJ2-1
CASSLHGEQFF
>TRBV21-1|TRBJ1-5
CASNPRGQGGGSNQPQHF
>TRBV7-6|TRBJ2-1
CASSPPGAGGYNEQFF
>TRBV19|TRBJ2-7
CASSIDPDSYEQYF
>TRBV29-1|TRBJ1-2
CSVEGENEIGYTF
>TRBV20-1|TRBJ2-1
CSAREGPRDEQFF
>TRBV18|TRBJ1-1
CASSPPGRADEAFF
>TRBV29-1|TRBJ2-1
CSVAPGQGGNEQFF
>TRBV29-1|TRBJ2-3
CSVDEPWTSGAPGTDTQYF
>TRBV5-1|TRBJ2-1
CASSLGLAGPYNEQFF
>TRBV19|TRBJ2-3
CASSTDSGSADTQYF
>TRBV7-9|TRBJ1-1
CASSPRAGENTEAFF
>TRBV7-6|TRBJ2-5
CASSHYVGRQETQYF
>TRBV4-1|TRBJ2-7
CASSFSQTEQYF
>TRBV20-1|TRBJ2-7
CSARGRGYEQYF
>TRBV4-1|TRBJ2-7
CASSQGSVQGGTYEQYF
>TRBV5-6|TRBJ2-7
CASNFPSDGEQYF
>TRBV24-1|TRBJ2-3
CATSEGLAGERDTQYF
>TRBV7-3|TRBJ1-2
CASSSTGGAGYGYTF
>TRBV21-1|TRBJ2-1
CASGGSGNNNEQFF
>TRBV7-9|TRBJ2-1
CASRPRDSFLTNEQFF
>TRBV12-3/TRBV12-4|TRBJ1-1
CASSYKGNTEAFF
>TRBV28|TRBJ2-5
CASRQTSGRPLVQETQYF
>TRBV15|TRBJ2-7
CATSRDFVQSYEQYF
>TRBV20-1|TRBJ2-3
CSARSPSYSTDTQYF
>TRBV15|TRBJ1-2
CATSRDNGWGGGEYGYTF
>TRBV4-3|TRBJ1-2
CASSQEDSLYGYTF
>TRBV6-6|TRBJ1-1
CASSPIYTEAFF